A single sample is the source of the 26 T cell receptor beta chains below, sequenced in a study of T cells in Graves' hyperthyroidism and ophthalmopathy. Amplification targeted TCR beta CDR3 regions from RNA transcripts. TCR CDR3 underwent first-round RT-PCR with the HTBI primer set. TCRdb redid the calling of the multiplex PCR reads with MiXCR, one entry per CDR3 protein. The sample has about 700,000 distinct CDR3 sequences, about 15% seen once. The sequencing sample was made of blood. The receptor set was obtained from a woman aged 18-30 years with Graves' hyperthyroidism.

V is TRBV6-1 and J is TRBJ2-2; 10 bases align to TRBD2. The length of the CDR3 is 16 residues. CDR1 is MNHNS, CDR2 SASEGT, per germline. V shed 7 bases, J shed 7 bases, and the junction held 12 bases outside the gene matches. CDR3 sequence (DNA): TGTGCCAGCACAACATCAAGCGGGAGGGCCTTCGGGGAGCTGTTTTTT. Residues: CASTTSSGRAFGELFF.

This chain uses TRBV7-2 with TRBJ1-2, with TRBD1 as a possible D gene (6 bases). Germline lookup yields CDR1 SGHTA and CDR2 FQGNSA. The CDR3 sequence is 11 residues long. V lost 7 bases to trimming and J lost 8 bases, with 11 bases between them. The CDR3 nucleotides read TGTGCCAGCACCCTCCAGGGGGGCTACACCTTC. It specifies CASTLQGGYTF.

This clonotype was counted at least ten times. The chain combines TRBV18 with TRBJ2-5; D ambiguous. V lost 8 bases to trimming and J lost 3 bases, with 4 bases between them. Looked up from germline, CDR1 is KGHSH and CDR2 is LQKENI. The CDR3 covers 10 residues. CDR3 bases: TGTGCCAGCGCGGAAGAGACCCAGTACTTC. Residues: CASAEETQYF.

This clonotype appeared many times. CDR3 region: CASSYRASEKTLYEQYF. The DNA for the CDR3 is TGTGCCAGCAGTTACCGGGCTAGCGAAAAAACCCTCTACGAGCAGTACTTC. The chain uses TRBV12-3 or TRBV12-4 and TRBJ2-7; maybe TRBD2 (6 bases). Trimming shortened V by 4 bases and J by 3 bases, and 22 bases separated the two germline ends. The length of the CDR3 is 17 residues.

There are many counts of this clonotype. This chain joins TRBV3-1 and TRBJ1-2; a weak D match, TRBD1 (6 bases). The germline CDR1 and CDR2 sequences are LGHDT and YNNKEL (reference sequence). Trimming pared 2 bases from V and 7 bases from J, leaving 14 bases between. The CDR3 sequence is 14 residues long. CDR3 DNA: TGTGCCAGCAGCCAACGCGATATAGGGGGTGGCTACACCTTC. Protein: CASSQRDIGGGYTF.

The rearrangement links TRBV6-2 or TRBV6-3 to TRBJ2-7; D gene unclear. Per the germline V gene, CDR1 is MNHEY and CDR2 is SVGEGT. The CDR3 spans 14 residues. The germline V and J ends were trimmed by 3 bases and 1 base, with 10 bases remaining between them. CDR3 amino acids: CASSYDLISYEQYF. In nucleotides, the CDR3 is TGTGCCAGCAGTTATGATTTGATTTCCTACGAGCAGTACTTC.

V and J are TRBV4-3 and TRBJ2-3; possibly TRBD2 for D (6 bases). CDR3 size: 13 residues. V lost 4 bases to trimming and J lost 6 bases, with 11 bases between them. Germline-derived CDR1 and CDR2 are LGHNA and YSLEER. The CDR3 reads CASSLEGGDTQYF. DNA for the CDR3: TGCGCCAGCAGCCTGGAGGGCGGGGATACGCAGTATTTT.

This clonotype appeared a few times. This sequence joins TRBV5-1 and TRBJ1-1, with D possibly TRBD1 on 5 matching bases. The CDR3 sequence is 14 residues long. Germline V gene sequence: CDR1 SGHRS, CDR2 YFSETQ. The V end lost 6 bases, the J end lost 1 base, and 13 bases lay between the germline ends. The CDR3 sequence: CASTPGEANTEAFF. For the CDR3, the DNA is TGCGCCAGCACCCCGGGGGAAGCGAACACTGAAGCTTTCTTT. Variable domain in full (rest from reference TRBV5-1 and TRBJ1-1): KAGVTQTPRYLIKTRGQQVTLSCSPISGHRSVSWYQQTPGQGLQFLFEYFSETQRNKGNFPGRFSGRQFSNSRSEMNVSTLELGDSALYLCASTPGEANTEAFFGQGTRLTVV.

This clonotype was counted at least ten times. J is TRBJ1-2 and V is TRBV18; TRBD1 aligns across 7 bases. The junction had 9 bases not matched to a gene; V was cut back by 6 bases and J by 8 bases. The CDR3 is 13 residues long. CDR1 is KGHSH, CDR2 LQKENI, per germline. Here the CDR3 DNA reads TGTGCCAGCTCGCCGGAGGGGGCGGTCGGCTACACCTTC. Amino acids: CASSPEGAVGYTF.

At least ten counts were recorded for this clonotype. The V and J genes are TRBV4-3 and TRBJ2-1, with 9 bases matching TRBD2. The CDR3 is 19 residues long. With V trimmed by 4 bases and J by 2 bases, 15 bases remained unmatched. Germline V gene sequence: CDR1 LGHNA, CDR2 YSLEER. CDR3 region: CASSLRRGGLAGTYNEQFF. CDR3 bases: TGCGCCAGCAGCCTTCGACGGGGGGGGCTAGCGGGAACCTACAATGAGCAGTTCTTC.

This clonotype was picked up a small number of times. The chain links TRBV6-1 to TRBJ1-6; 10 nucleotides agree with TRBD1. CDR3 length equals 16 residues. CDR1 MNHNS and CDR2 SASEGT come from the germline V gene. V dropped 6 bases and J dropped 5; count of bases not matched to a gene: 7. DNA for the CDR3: TGTGCCAGCAGGGGGACAGGGGAAGGCAATAATTCACCCCTCCACTTT. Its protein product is CASRGTGEGNNSPLHF.

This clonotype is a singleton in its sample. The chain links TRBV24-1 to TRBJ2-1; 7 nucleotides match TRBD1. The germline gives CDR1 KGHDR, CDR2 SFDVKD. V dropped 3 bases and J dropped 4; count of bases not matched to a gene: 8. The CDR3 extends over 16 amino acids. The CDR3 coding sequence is TGTGCCACCAGTGATCTCGAACCAGGGGGATACAATGAGCAGTTCTTC. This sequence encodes CATSDLEPGGYNEQFF.

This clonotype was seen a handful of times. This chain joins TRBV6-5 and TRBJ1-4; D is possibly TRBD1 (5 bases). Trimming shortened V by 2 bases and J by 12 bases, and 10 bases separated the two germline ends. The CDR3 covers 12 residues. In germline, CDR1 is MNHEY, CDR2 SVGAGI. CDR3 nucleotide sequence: TGTGCCAGCAGTTACGGGGGGAGACAACTGTTTTTT. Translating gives CASSYGGRQLFF.

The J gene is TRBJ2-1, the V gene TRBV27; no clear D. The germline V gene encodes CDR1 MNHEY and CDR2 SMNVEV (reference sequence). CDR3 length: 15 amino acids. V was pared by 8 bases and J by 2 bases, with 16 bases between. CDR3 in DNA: TGTGCCAGCTCCCCGTCGAACGCAGCCTACAATGAGCAGTTCTTC. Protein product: CASSPSNAAYNEQFF.

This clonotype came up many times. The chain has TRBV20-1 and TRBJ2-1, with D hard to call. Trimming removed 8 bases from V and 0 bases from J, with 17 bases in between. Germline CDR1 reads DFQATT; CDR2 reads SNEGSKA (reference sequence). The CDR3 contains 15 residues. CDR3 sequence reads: CSSSLGDLSYNEQFF. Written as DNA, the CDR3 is TGCAGTTCGAGCCTTGGCGACCTCTCCTACAATGAGCAGTTCTTC.

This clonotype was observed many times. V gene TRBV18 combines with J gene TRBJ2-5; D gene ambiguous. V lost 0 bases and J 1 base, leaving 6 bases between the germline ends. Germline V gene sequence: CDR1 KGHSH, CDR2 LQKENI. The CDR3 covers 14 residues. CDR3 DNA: TGTGCCAGCTCACCACCCTGGACCCAAGAGACCCAGTACTTC. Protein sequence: CASSPPWTQETQYF.

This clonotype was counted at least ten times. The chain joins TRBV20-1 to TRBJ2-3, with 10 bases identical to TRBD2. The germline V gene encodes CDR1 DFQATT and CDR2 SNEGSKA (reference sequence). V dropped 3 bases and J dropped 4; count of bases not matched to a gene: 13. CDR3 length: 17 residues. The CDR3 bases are TGCAGTGCTAGTCCCACTAGCGGGGATCGGGCCGCAGATACGCAGTATTTT. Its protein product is CSASPTSGDRAADTQYF.

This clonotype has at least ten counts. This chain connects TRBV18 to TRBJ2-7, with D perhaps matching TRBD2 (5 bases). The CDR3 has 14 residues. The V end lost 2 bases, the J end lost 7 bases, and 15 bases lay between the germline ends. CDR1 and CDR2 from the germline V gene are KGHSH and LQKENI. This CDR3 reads CASSPERPPGEQYF. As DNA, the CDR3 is TGTGCCAGCTCACCAGAGCGGCCGCCGGGAGAGCAGTACTTC.

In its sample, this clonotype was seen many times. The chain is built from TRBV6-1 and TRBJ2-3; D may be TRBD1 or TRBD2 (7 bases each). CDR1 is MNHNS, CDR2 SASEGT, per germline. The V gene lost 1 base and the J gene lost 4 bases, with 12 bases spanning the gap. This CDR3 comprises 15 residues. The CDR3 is CASSEGQGGADTQYF. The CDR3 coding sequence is TGTGCCAGCAGTGAAGGCCAGGGGGGGGCAGATACGCAGTATTTT.

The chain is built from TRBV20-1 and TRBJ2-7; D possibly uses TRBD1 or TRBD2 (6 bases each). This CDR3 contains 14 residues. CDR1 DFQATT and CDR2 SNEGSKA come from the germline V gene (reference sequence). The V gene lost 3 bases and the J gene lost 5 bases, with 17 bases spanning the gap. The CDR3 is CSASRGARADEQYF. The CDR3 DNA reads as TGCAGTGCTAGTAGGGGGGCCAGGGCCGACGAGCAGTACTTC.

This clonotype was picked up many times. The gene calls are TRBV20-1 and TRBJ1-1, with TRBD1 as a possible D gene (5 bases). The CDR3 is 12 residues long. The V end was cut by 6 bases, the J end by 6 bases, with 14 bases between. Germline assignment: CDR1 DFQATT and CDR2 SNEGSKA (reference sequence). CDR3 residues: CSAQARGPEAFF. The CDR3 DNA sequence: TGCAGTGCCCAGGCCCGGGGCCCTGAAGCTTTCTTT.

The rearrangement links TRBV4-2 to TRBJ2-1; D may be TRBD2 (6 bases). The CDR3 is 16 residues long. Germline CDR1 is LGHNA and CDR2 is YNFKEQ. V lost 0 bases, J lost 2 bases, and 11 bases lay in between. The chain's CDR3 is CASSQESGTPYNEQFF. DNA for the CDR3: TGTGCCAGCAGCCAAGAGTCGGGGACTCCCTACAATGAGCAGTTCTTC.

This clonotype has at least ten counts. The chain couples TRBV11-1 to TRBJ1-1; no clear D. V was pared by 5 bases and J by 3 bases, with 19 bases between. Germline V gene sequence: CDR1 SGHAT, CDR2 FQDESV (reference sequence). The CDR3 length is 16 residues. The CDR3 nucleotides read TGTGCCAGCAGCCAATACGCGATGTCGGGTTACACTGAAGCTTTCTTT. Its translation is CASSQYAMSGYTEAFF. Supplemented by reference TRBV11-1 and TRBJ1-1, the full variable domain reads EAEVAQSPRYKITEKSQAVAFWCDPISGHATLYWYRQILGQGPELLVQFQDESVVDDSQLPKDRFSAERLKGVDSTLKIQPAELGDSAMYLCASSQYAMSGYTEAFFGQGTRLTVV.

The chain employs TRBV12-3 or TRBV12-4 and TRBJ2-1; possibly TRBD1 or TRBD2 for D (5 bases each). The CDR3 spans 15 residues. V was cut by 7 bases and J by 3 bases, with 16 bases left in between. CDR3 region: CASTTLRGSYNEQFF. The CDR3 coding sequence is TGTGCCAGCACCACCCTGAGGGGAAGCTACAATGAGCAGTTCTTC.

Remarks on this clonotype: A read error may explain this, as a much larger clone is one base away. The CDR3 here is CVSSFNTGGETQYF. CDR3 bases: TGTGTCAGCAGCTTTAACACAGGGGGAGAGACCCAGTACTTC. The rearrangement uses TRBV7-9 and TRBJ2-5; 8 bases align to TRBD1. CDR3 length: 14 amino acids. The germline CDR1 and CDR2 sequences are SEHNR and FQNEAQ (reference sequence).

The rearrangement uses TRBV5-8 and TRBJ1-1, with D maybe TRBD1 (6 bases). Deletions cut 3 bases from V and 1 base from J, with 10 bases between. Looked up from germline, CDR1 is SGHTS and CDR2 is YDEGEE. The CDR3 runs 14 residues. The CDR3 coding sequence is TGTGCCAGCAGCTATGGACAGTGGAACACTGAAGCTTTCTTT. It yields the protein CASSYGQWNTEAFF.